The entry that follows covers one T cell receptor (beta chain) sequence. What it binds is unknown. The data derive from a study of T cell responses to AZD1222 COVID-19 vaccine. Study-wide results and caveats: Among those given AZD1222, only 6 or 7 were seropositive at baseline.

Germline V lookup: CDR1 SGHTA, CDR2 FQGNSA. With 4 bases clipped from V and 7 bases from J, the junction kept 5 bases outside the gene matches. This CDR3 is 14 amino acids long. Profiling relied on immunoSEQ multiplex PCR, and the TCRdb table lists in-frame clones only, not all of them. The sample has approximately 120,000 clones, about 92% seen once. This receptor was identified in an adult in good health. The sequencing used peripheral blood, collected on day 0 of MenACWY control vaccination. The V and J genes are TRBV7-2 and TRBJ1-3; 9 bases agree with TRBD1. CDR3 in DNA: TGTGCCAGCAGCTGGACAGGGGTCGGGAACACCATATATTTT. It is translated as CASSWTGVGNTIYF.